Below, 26 T cell receptor beta chains from the same sample are listed, as sequenced in a study of CD8 T cells in Susac syndrome (dated by TCRdb to between 2019 and 2020). Libraries were built with the immunoSEQ multiplex PCR assay. RNA was extracted using the RNeasy kit, and roughly 0.5 to 1 microgram was reverse transcribed with random hexamers. TCRdb reran the public reads through fastp at Q25 and MiXCR, keeping productive beta chains. Rows are combined by CDR3 protein, so each entry shows the most common genes and DNA. This sample has more than 150,000 distinct CDR3 sequences in its table, and more than 90% of those were observed once. The leading ten clones occupy approximately 0.1% of the sample. Material: CD4+ T cells from PBMCs. Receptors originate from a human donor with Susac syndrome.

The chain uses TRBV19 and TRBJ2-1; TRBD1 might be the D (5 bases). Trimming pared 2 bases from V and 12 bases from J, leaving 11 bases between. Germline CDR1 is LNHDA and CDR2 is SQIVND (reference sequence). The CDR3 is 12 amino acids. The CDR3 spells CASSIQGGRQFF. CDR3 sequence (DNA): TGTGCCAGTAGTATACAGGGCGGAAGGCAGTTCTTC.

The chain has TRBV4-3 and TRBJ2-2; D remains unclear. Germline assignment: CDR1 LGHNA and CDR2 YSLEER. The germline V and J ends were trimmed by 0 bases and 1 base, with 9 bases remaining between them. The length of the CDR3 is 16 residues. CDR3 protein: CASSQDGGLNTGELFF. CDR3 sequence (DNA): TGCGCCAGCAGCCAAGATGGTGGCCTGAACACCGGGGAGCTGTTTTTT.

V is TRBV20-1 and J is TRBJ1-4; 10 bases are shared with TRBD1. Germline trimming cut 3 bases from V and 2 bases from J; bases unmatched to any gene: 3. The CDR3 runs 15 residues. In germline, CDR1 is DFQATT, CDR2 SNEGSKA (reference sequence). The CDR3 DNA follows: TGCAGTGCTAGTGACAGGGGGCCGACTAATGAAAAACTGTTTTTT. The encoded protein is CSASDRGPTNEKLFF.

The chain recombines TRBV9 with TRBJ2-3; D is ambiguous. This CDR3 comprises 14 residues. Germline V gene sequence: CDR1 SGDLS, CDR2 YYNGEE. Trimming removed 4 bases from V and 0 bases from J, with 9 bases in between. CDR3 in DNA: TGTGCCAGCAGCCCCCTTACCAGCACAGATACGCAGTATTTT. It translates to CASSPLTSTDTQYF.

This chain uses TRBV12-3 or TRBV12-4 with TRBJ2-2; D is perhaps TRBD1 (6 bases). Trimming removed 5 bases from V and 6 bases from J, with 10 bases in between. The CDR3 spans 13 residues. CDR3 DNA: TGTGCCAGCAGTGCTAACAGGGCCGGGGAGCTGTTTTTT. This codes for CASSANRAGELFF.

V and J are TRBV20-1 and TRBJ2-7; D is unclear. CDR3 size: 12 residues. CDR1 DFQATT and CDR2 SNEGSKA come from the germline V gene (reference sequence). Between the trimmed V and J ends, which lost 0 bases and 2 bases, there was a span of 5 bases. This chain's CDR3 is CSARDRPYEQYF. DNA for the CDR3: TGCAGTGCTAGAGACCGCCCCTACGAGCAGTACTTC.

The chain uses TRBV11-2 and TRBJ2-1; D is unclear. CDR1 is SGHAT, CDR2 FQNNGV, per germline. Trimming stripped 3 bases from V and 0 bases from J, with 12 bases between. This CDR3 comprises 16 residues. The DNA for the CDR3 is TGTGCCAGCAGCTTTAGCCTGGCCCGCTCCTACAATGAGCAGTTCTTC. Amino acid sequence: CASSFSLARSYNEQFF.

V and J are TRBV18 and TRBJ1-1; D is perhaps TRBD1 (5 bases). CDR1 is KGHSH and CDR2 is LQKENI in the germline V gene. The CDR3 contains 17 residues. V was cut by 3 bases and J by 4 bases, with 21 bases left in between. CDR3 amino acids: CASSPLHLVGEGTEAFF. CDR3 nucleotides: TGTGCCAGCTCACCCCTCCACCTGGTGGGGGAGGGCACTGAAGCTTTCTTT.

V gene TRBV20-1 combines with J gene TRBJ1-2; 9 nucleotides agree with TRBD1. The CDR3 sequence is 13 residues long. J gave up 2 bases and V 6 bases, and 4 bases lay outside the gene matches. Germline V CDR1 and CDR2: DFQATT, SNEGSKA (reference sequence). This CDR3 reads CSAWTGANYGYTF. The CDR3, as DNA: TGCAGTGCCTGGACAGGGGCCAACTATGGCTACACCTTC.

CDR3 amino acids: CSARGLGTDTQYF. The DNA for the CDR3 is TGCAGTGCTAGAGGACTAGGCACAGATACGCAGTATTTT. The chain recombines TRBV20-1 with TRBJ2-3, with a weak D call TRBD2 (6 bases). CDR3 length: 13 amino acids. Germline CDR1 reads DFQATT; CDR2 reads SNEGSKA (reference sequence). The V end lost 1 base, the J end lost 1 base, and 6 bases lay between the germline ends.

V is TRBV12-3 or TRBV12-4 and J is TRBJ1-1, with TRBD1 matching over 10 bases. Trimming took 10 bases from V and 2 from J; bases not matched to a gene: 10. The CDR3 spans 15 residues. The CDR3: CATWDRGIRNTEAFF. The CDR3 DNA is TGTGCCACCTGGGACAGGGGAATTCGTAACACTGAAGCTTTCTTT.

The CDR3 region is CSAQWEGYTF. CDR3 bases: TGCAGTGCCCAGTGGGAAGGCTACACCTTC. This sequence joins TRBV20-1 and TRBJ1-2; no clear D. The CDR3 contains 10 residues. Deletions cut 6 bases from V and 8 bases from J, with 10 bases between. Germline V lookup: CDR1 DFQATT, CDR2 SNEGSKA (reference sequence).

This clonotype came up once. This chain links TRBV7-2 with TRBJ2-5; a possible D gene is TRBD2 (6 bases). V was pared by 5 bases and J by 2 bases, with 18 bases between. CDR1 is SGHTA and CDR2 is FQGNSA in the germline V gene. The CDR3 loop spans 16 amino acids. CDR3: CASSPMGGTRQETQYF. As DNA, the CDR3 is TGTGCCAGCAGCCCAATGGGGGGAACTCGACAAGAGACCCAGTACTTC. Using reference TRBV7-2 and TRBJ2-5 for the parts outside the CDR3, the full variable domain is GAGVSQSPSNKVTEKGKDVELRCDPISGHTALYWYRQSLGQGLEFLIYFQGNSAPDKSGLPSDRFSAERTGGSVSTLTIQRTQQEDSAVYLCASSPMGGTRQETQYFGPGTRLLVL.

This clonotype was detected once. The rearrangement links TRBV14 to TRBJ2-5; D might be TRBD1 (6 bases). Between the trimmed V and J ends, which lost 5 bases and 7 bases, there was a span of 20 bases. The CDR3 contains 15 residues. Germline V gene sequence: CDR1 SGHDN, CDR2 FVKESK. The CDR3 DNA is TGTGCCAGCAGCAAAGTAACAGGGTTCGTGGCGACCCAGTACTTC. Amino acids: CASSKVTGFVATQYF.

V and J are TRBV7-6 and TRBJ2-3; perhaps TRBD2 as D (5 bases). This CDR3 contains 15 residues. Trimming left V 0 bases short and J 8 bases short, with 15 bases between. The germline V gene has CDR1 SGHVS and CDR2 FNYEAQ. CDR3 in amino acids: CASSLAASHSGTQYF. The CDR3 DNA is TGTGCCAGCAGCTTAGCGGCTAGCCATAGTGGTACGCAGTATTTT.

V gene TRBV19 combines with J gene TRBJ2-1; 7 nucleotides agree with TRBD1. The CDR3 sequence is 13 residues long. The germline V gene encodes CDR1 LNHDA and CDR2 SQIVND (reference sequence). Losses at the gene ends were 0 bases for V and 15 bases for J; bases not matched to a gene: 8. The CDR3 reads CASSIDRRGPGFF. In DNA, the CDR3 is TGTGCCAGTAGTATAGATAGAAGGGGGCCTGGGTTCTTC.

The chain joins TRBV6-2 or TRBV6-3 to TRBJ1-1, with D unresolved. Germline CDR1 and CDR2: MNHEY and SVGEGT. V lost 7 bases and J 3 bases, leaving 9 bases between the germline ends. There are 12 residues in the CDR3. CDR3 in amino acids: CASNRGYTEAFF. The DNA for the CDR3 is TGTGCCAGCAACCGGGGTTACACTGAAGCTTTCTTT.

The chain couples TRBV7-3 to TRBJ2-2, with 8 positions matching TRBD2. The CDR3 runs 15 residues. V was pared by 2 bases and J by 5 bases, with 4 bases of the junction left unmatched. Germline CDR1 SGHTA, CDR2 FQGTGA. Here the CDR3 reads CASSLERGITGELFF. CDR3 coding DNA: TGTGCCAGCAGCTTAGAGCGGGGGATAACCGGGGAGCTGTTTTTT.

The chain links TRBV20-1 to TRBJ2-3; D gene unclear. Germline V gives CDR1 DFQATT, CDR2 SNEGSKA (reference sequence). The CDR3 spans 11 residues. V shed 6 bases and J shed 4 bases, with 8 bases lying between them. CDR3 amino acids: CSAQKADTQYF. For the CDR3, the DNA is TGCAGTGCCCAGAAGGCAGATACGCAGTATTTT.

This chain links TRBV6-6 with TRBJ2-5; 7 nucleotides agree with TRBD1. Trimming at V came to 6 bases and at J to 5 bases, leaving 3 bases not matched to a gene. Germline CDR1 reads MNHNY; CDR2 reads SVGAGI (reference sequence). This CDR3 has 12 residues. CDR3 amino acids: CASRNRGETQYF. CDR3 DNA sequence: TGTGCCAGCAGGAACAGGGGTGAGACCCAGTACTTC.

The rearrangement joins TRBV30 to TRBJ2-5; D possibly uses TRBD1 or TRBD2 (5 bases each). This CDR3 has 11 residues. From germline, CDR1 is GTSNPN and CDR2 SVGIG (reference sequence). The V end was cut by 4 bases, the J end by 7 bases, with 10 bases between. The CDR3 DNA reads TGTGCCTGGATCGGGGCAGTGACCCAGTACTTC. This translates into CAWIGAVTQYF.

The chain is built from TRBV12-3 or TRBV12-4 and TRBJ2-7; D perhaps matches TRBD1 (6 bases). Trimming cost V 6 bases and J 2 bases, with 11 bases left between them. CDR3 length equals 13 residues. The CDR3 nucleotides are TGTGCCAGCAGGGAGACAGGTACCTACGAGCAGTACTTC. Translated: CASRETGTYEQYF.

The chain combines TRBV27 with TRBJ1-6, with 9 bases that match TRBD1. The trim removed 5 bases at V and 7 bases at J, leaving 9 bases unmatched. The germline gives CDR1 MNHEY, CDR2 SMNVEV (reference sequence). The CDR3 contains 16 residues. The CDR3 nucleotides are TGTGCCAGCAGTCCGACATGGGACAGGGCCAATTCACCCCTCCACTTT. It codes for CASSPTWDRANSPLHF.

A single count supports this clonotype. This chain joins TRBV3-1 and TRBJ2-3; TRBD2 matches 8 bases. The V gene end was trimmed by 4 bases and the J gene end by 4 bases; junction bases not matched to a gene: 7. Germline V gene sequence: CDR1 LGHDT, CDR2 YNNKEL (reference sequence). The length of the CDR3 is 15 residues. Here the CDR3 reads CASSPVAGWADTQYF. CDR3 sequence (DNA): TGTGCCAGCAGCCCGGTAGCGGGGTGGGCAGATACGCAGTATTTT.

For the CDR3, the DNA is TGTGCCATCAGTGAGGGGAGAGGGACGGACGAGCAGTACTTC. It translates to CAISEGRGTDEQYF. The chain carries TRBV10-3 and TRBJ2-1, with D perhaps matching TRBD1 or TRBD2 (5 bases each). The end of the DNA aligns better with TRBJ2-7, so the J call may be wrong. Germline CDR1 and CDR2: ENHRY and SYGVKD. CDR3 size: 14 residues.

The J gene is TRBJ1-4, the V gene TRBV6-5; no definite D call. Per germline, CDR1 MNHEY and CDR2 SVGAGI. V lost 0 bases to trimming and J lost 0 bases, with 8 bases between them. This CDR3 is 16 amino acids long. Here the CDR3 DNA reads TGTGCCAGCAGTTACTCGTGGCTAGCAACTAATGAAAAACTGTTTTTT. Amino acid sequence: CASSYSWLATNEKLFF.